The 13 T cell receptor beta chains reported below all come from one sample, sequenced in a study of blood T cell repertoires in COVID-19. Assay: immunoSEQ multiplex PCR; the TCRdb copy retains only in-frame clones and omits some. This sample has under 400,000 clones, with about nine tenths found just once. The source material was PBMCs or T cells enriched from blood (not recorded which). These receptors originate from a woman in her thirties who had been exposed to COVID-19.

In this sample, this clone turned up a few times. The genes are TRBV30 and TRBJ1-1, with 7 nucleotides matching TRBD1. V trimming: 8 bases; J trimming: 0 bases; junction bases outside the gene matches: 6. The CDR3 extends over 13 amino acids. From germline, CDR1 is GTSNPN and CDR2 SVGIG (reference sequence). CDR3 in amino acids: CAAQTGMNTEAFF. DNA for the CDR3: TGTGCCGCACAGACAGGGATGAACACTGAAGCTTTCTTT.

The chain couples TRBV11-3 to TRBJ1-1, with 7 bases matching TRBD1. The length of the CDR3 is 15 residues. Germline-derived CDR1 and CDR2 are SGHNT and YENEEA. The J segment lost 1 base and the V segment lost 2 bases, leaving 4 bases of the junction unmatched. CDR3 region: CASSLWAGGNTEAFF. The CDR3 DNA reads as TGTGCCAGCAGCTTATGGGCAGGGGGGAACACTGAAGCTTTCTTT.

The chain uses TRBV27 and TRBJ2-3; D possibly corresponds to TRBD2 (7 bases). V gave up 4 bases and J gave up 1 base, with 15 bases separating them. This CDR3 region has 16 residues. CDR1 is MNHEY and CDR2 is SMNVEV in the germline V gene (reference sequence). This chain's CDR3 is CASSSMGGGGTDTQYF. The CDR3 DNA follows: TGTGCCAGCAGTTCAATGGGGGGGGGCGGCACAGATACGCAGTATTTT.

This chain uses TRBV7-6 with TRBJ2-7; 12 nucleotides agree with TRBD1. The CDR3 covers 16 residues. Germline lookup yields CDR1 SGHVS and CDR2 FNYEAQ. Unmatched junction bases numbered 11, after V lost 4 bases and J lost 7 bases. In nucleotides, the CDR3 is TGTGCCAGCAGCTGGCCAGGGGGACAGGGGGCGCGTGAGCAGTACTTC. It codes for CASSWPGGQGAREQYF.

The chain uses TRBV19 and TRBJ1-2; weak D call: TRBD1 (5 bases). The CDR3 sequence is 16 residues long. CDR1 LNHDA and CDR2 SQIVND come from the germline V gene (reference sequence). V dropped 4 bases and J dropped 1 base, with 16 bases sitting between them. CDR3 sequence: CASSTEHPGVNYGYTF. The DNA for the CDR3 is TGTGCCAGTAGTACAGAACATCCGGGGGTTAACTATGGCTACACCTTC. The whole variable domain, filled in from reference TRBV19 and TRBJ1-2, reads DGGITQSPKYLFRKEGQNVTLSCEQNLNHDAMYWYRQDPGQGLRLIYYSQIVNDFQKGDIAEGYSVSREKKESFPLTVTSAQKNPTAFYLCASSTEHPGVNYGYTFGSGTRLTVV.

The chain combines TRBV6-8 with TRBJ2-2, with 7 positions matching TRBD2. The CDR3 is 15 amino acids. Trimming took 7 bases from V and 4 from J; bases not matched to a gene: 9. Germline V gene sequence: CDR1 MNHGY, CDR2 SAAAGT. For the CDR3, the DNA is TGTGCCAGCATTGGCGCGGGAGTTAGCACCGGGGAGCTGTTTTTT. Its protein is CASIGAGVSTGELFF.

This CDR3 is CASSVVVGELFF. CDR3 sequence (DNA): TGTGCCAGCAGCGTAGTAGTCGGGGAGCTGTTTTTT. The rearrangement joins TRBV9 to TRBJ2-2; no firm D call. V lost 0 bases and J 7 bases, leaving 4 bases between the germline ends. CDR3 size: 12 residues. In germline, CDR1 is SGDLS, CDR2 YYNGEE.

This clone came up once. The chain joins TRBV29-1 to TRBJ1-2, with D perhaps TRBD1 (5 bases). Per the germline V gene, CDR1 is SQVTM and CDR2 is ANQGSEA. Deletions cut 4 bases from V and 3 bases from J, with 6 bases between. CDR3 size: 11 residues. DNA of the CDR3: TGCAGCGTTGGACAGCACTATGGCTACACCTTC. This sequence encodes CSVGQHYGYTF.

This clone was counted only a few times. V is TRBV27 and J is TRBJ2-5; 7 positions agree with TRBD1. This CDR3 region has 14 residues. Germline values: CDR1 MNHEY, CDR2 SMNVEV (reference sequence). Losses at the gene ends were 6 bases for V and 4 bases for J; bases not matched to a gene: 8. The CDR3 region is CASSPDRAVETQYF. CDR3 coding DNA: TGTGCCAGCAGCCCCGACAGGGCGGTAGAGACCCAGTACTTC.

V usage is TRBV27 and J usage is TRBJ2-7; D might be TRBD1 (6 bases). CDR1 and CDR2 from the germline V gene are MNHEY and SMNVEV (reference sequence). The CDR3 runs 12 residues. The V gene lost 10 bases and the J gene lost 3 bases, with 13 bases spanning the gap. The CDR3 coding sequence is TGTGCCACCCGGACAGCAAGCTACGAGCAGTACTTC. Protein sequence: CATRTASYEQYF.

Only a few counts were recorded for this clone. Within the sample, other DNA sequences also encode this same CDR3. V gene TRBV5-1 combines with J gene TRBJ2-7; TRBD1 might be the D (5 bases). The CDR3 spans 12 residues. Trimming removed 0 bases at V and 5 bases at J, with 6 bases between. Germline V lookup: CDR1 SGHRS, CDR2 YFSETQ. The CDR3 DNA sequence: TGCGCCAGCAGCTTGGCACAGGACGAGCAGTACTTC. Protein sequence: CASSLAQDEQYF.

This clone was recorded once. The chain uses TRBV10-3 and TRBJ2-7, with TRBD2 matching over 11 bases. CDR3 length equals 16 residues. CDR1 is ENHRY, CDR2 SYGVKD, per germline. The J segment lost 1 base and the V segment lost 2 bases, leaving 4 bases of the junction unmatched. CDR3 in DNA: TGTGCCATCAGTGAGCCCGGGACTAGCGGTTCCTACGAGCAGTACTTC. It specifies CAISEPGTSGSYEQYF.

The CDR3 here is CASSFDKYNSPLHF. The CDR3 coding sequence is TGTGCCAGCAGCTTCGACAAGTATAATTCACCCCTCCACTTT. The gene calls are TRBV5-4 and TRBJ1-6; D not certain. The germline gives CDR1 SGHNT, CDR2 YYREEE (reference sequence). Trimming removed 2 bases at V and 4 bases at J, with 7 bases between. CDR3 length: 14 residues.